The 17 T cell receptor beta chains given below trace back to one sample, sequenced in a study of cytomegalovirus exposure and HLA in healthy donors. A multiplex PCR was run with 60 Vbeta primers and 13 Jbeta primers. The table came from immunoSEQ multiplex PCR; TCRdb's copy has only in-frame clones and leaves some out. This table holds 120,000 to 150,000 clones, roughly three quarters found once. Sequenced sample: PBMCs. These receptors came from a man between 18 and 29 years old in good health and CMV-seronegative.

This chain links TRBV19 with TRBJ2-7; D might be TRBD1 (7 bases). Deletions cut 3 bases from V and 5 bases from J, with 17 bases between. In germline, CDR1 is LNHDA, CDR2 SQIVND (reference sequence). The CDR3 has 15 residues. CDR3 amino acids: CASSMDQGGGDEQYF. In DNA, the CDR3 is TGTGCCAGTAGTATGGACCAGGGGGGAGGTGACGAGCAGTACTTC. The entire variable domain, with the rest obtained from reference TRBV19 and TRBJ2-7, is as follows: DGGITQSPKYLFRKEGQNVTLSCEQNLNHDAMYWYRQDPGQGLRLIYYSQIVNDFQKGDIAEGYSVSREKKESFPLTVTSAQKNPTAFYLCASSMDQGGGDEQYFGPGTRLTVT.

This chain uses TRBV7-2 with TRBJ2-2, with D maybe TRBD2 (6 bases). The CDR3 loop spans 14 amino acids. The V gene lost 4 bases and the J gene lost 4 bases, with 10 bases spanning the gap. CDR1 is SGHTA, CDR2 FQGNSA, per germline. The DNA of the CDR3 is TGTGCCAGCAGCTACCGGAGGGTCACCGGGGAGCTGTTTTTT. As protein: CASSYRRVTGELFF.

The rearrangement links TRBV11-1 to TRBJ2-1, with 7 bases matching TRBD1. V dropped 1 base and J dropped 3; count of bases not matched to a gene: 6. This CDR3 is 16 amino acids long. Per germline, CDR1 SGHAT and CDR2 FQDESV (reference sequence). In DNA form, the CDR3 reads TGTGCCAGCAGCTTAGGGGACAGTGGGTTCTACAATGAGCAGTTCTTC. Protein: CASSLGDSGFYNEQFF.

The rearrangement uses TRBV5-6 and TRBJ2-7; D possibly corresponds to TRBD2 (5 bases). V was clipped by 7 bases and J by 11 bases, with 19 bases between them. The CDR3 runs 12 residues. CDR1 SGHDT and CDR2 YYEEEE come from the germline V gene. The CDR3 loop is CASGLRGSEEYF. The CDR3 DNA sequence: TGTGCCAGCGGACTTCGAGGGTCAGAGGAGTACTTC.

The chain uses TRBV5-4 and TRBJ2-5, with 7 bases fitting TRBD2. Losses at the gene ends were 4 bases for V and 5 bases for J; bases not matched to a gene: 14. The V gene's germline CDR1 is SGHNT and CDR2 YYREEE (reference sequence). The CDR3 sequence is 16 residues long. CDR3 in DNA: TGTGCCAGCAGCCCCCGTGGGGGGGGTCGTAGGGAGACCCAGTACTTC. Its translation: CASSPRGGGRRETQYF.

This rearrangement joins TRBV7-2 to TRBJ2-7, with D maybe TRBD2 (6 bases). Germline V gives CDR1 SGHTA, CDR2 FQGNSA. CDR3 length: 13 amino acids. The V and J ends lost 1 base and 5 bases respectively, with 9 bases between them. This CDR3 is CASSLGGGDEQYF. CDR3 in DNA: TGTGCCAGCAGCTTAGGGGGCGGGGACGAGCAGTACTTC.

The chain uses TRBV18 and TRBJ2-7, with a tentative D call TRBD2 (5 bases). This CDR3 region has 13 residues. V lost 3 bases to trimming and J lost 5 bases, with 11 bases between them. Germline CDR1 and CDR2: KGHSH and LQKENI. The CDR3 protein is CASSPTLEHEQYF. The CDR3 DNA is TGTGCCAGCTCACCCACACTAGAGCACGAGCAGTACTTC.

The CDR3 region is CASSFQGRTSVYEQYF. CDR3 nucleotides: TGCGCCAGCAGCTTTCAAGGTCGGACTAGCGTTTACGAGCAGTACTTC. J is TRBJ2-7 and V is TRBV5-1; TRBD2 agrees at 9 bases. CDR1 and CDR2 (germline): SGHRS, YFSETQ. V lost 2 bases and J lost 4; bases outside the gene matches: 10. The CDR3 totals 16 residues.

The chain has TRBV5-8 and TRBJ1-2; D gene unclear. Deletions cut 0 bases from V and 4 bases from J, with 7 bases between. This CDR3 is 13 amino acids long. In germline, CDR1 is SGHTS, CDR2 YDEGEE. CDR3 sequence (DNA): TGTGCCAGCAGCTTGGAACGCGGCTATGGCTACACCTTC. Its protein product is CASSLERGYGYTF.

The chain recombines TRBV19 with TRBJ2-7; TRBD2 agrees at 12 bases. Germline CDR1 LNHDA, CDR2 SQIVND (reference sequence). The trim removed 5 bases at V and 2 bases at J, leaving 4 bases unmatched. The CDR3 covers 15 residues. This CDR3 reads CASSPRTSGAYEQYF. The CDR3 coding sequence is TGTGCCAGTAGTCCGAGGACTAGCGGGGCCTACGAGCAGTACTTC.

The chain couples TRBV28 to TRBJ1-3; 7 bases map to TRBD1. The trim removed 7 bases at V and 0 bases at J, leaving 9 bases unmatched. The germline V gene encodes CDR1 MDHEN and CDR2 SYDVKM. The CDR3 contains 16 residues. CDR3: CASKAQGPSSGNTIYF. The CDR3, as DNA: TGTGCCAGCAAGGCACAGGGGCCTAGCTCTGGAAACACCATATATTTT. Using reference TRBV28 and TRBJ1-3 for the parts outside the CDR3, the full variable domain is DVKVTQSSRYLVKRTGEKVFLECVQDMDHENMFWYRQDPGLGLRLIYFSYDVKMKEKGDIPEGYSVSREKKERFSLILESASTNQTSMYLCASKAQGPSSGNTIYFGEGSWLTVV.

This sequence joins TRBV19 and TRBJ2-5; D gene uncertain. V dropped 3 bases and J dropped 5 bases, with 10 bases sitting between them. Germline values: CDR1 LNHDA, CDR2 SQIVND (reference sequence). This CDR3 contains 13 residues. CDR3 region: CASSITMMETQYF. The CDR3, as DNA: TGTGCCAGTAGTATCACTATGATGGAGACCCAGTACTTC.

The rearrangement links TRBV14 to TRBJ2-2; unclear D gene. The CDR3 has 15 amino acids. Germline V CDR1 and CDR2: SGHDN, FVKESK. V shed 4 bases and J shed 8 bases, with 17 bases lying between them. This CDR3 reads CASSPHVLTRGELFF. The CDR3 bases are TGTGCCAGCAGCCCCCATGTTCTTACCCGGGGGGAGCTGTTTTTT.

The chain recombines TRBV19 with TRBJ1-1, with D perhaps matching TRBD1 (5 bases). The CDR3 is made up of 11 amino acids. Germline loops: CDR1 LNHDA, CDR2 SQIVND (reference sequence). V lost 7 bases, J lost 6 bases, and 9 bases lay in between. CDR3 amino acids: CASTGFPEAFF. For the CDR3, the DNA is TGTGCCAGTACAGGGTTCCCTGAAGCTTTCTTT.

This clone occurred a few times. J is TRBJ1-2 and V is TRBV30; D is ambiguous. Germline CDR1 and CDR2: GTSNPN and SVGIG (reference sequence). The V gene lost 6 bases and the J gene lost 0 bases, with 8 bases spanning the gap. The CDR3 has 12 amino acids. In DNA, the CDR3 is TGTGCCTGTGCCAGATCTAACTATGGCTACACCTTC. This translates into CACARSNYGYTF.

CDR3: CASSLKASGAADTQYF. CDR3 nucleotide sequence: TGTGCCAGCAGCTTAAAAGCTAGCGGGGCGGCAGATACGCAGTATTTT. The chain is built from TRBV7-8 and TRBJ2-3; 9 bases line up with TRBD2. Germline trimming cut 2 bases from V and 4 bases from J; bases unmatched to any gene: 7. The CDR3 extends over 16 amino acids. Germline lookup yields CDR1 SGHVS and CDR2 FQNEAQ.

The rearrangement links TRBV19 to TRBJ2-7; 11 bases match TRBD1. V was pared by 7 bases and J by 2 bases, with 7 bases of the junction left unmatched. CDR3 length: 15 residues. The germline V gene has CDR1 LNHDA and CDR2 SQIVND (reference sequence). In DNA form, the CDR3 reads TGTGCCAGTACAGTGGCGGGACAGGGGGCCTACGAGCAGTACTTC. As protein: CASTVAGQGAYEQYF. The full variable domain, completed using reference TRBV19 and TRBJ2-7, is DGGITQSPKYLFRKEGQNVTLSCEQNLNHDAMYWYRQDPGQGLRLIYYSQIVNDFQKGDIAEGYSVSREKKESFPLTVTSAQKNPTAFYLCASTVAGQGAYEQYFGPGTRLTVT.